The subject of this entry is one T cell receptor beta chain. The sample holds a few counts of this clonotype. What antigen it recognizes has not been identified. Base qualities are not provided; no much larger clone lies one nucleotide away. The data derive from a study of blood T cells in healthy people across ages (dated by TCRdb to 2015 to 2017). With respect to the entire study: In model experiments, template switching captured about one uniquely barcoded TCR beta cDNA molecule for every two T cells. Donors were grouped into four age groups: young (average roughly 17 years), middle-aged (about 40), aged (around 60) and long-lived (about 90). Using the same blood draw, the study looked at two additional independent replicas of 1 million unique cDNA reads for two donors, one aged 18 to 30 and the other aged 80 or older. Age-related changes in TCR beta repertoire diversity were measured in the study by deep sequencing normalized with unique cDNA molecular identifiers. Donors of different ages were randomly distributed across sequencing lanes to avoid experimental bias.

Study-level results and caveats: Compared with the aged group, more naive CD4+ T cells, fewer expanded clones and increased TCR diversity were shown by the long-lived group, suggesting age selection. Estimates of total diversity based on one million sequenced T cells were regarded as lower bounds and as underestimates. As age increased, observed TCR beta diversity per million T cells dropped in a roughly linear way, and a significant reduction was already evident by age around 41. Bulk unsorted PBMC profiling prevented conclusive comparison of naive and antigen-experienced compartments. Because donor CMV infection status was unknown, age-related changes in expanded clonotypes were potentially confounded. There was a strong correlation between observed TCR beta diversity and the percentage of naive T cells measured by flow cytometry.

A distance of 12 bases separates the germline ends of V and J, which lose 5 bases and 5 bases respectively. The cysteine opens and the phenylalanine closes a CDR3 of 13 amino acids. The only DNA kept is the CDR3, 39 bases in frame from the first base. Sequences MNHEY (CDR1) and SVGEGT (CDR2) are obtained from the germline V gene. The library was made by 5' RACE. Sequencing relied on an Illumina HiSeq 2500. The second PCR ran for roughly 6 to 11 cycles and used a J-beta primer mix along with a sample-barcoded 5' primer. A unique molecular identifier was introduced onto each TCR beta cDNA molecule by a template-switch 5' adaptor carrying 12 random nucleotides. Each sample yielded at least 3 million CDR3-containing paired-end reads. First-strand cDNA synthesis was performed from all RNA using the Mint cDNA synthesis kit, with priming by a TRBC-specific oligonucleotide. Following uracil-DNA glycosylase treatment, a first 18-cycle PCR with universal primers M1SS and BC2_uni_R was performed on all cDNA. Turning to the authors' computational methods: Each sample was normalized by randomly selecting 1 million high-quality reads, each carrying a distinct molecular identifier. Reads sharing molecular identifiers were discarded rather than binned into consensus sequences. MiTCR, set to a Q25 quality threshold and the strictest error-elimination algorithm, was used for CDR3 identification, clonotype clustering and error correction. A nonparametric unseen species model with Euler transformation was used to estimate lower-bound total TCR beta diversity. Through fastp at Q25 and MiXCR, TCRdb rebuilt clones from the public reads, retaining in-frame beta chains. Rows are unified per CDR3 protein, each entry keeping the most common DNA and genes. In this record, the V and J calls reflect TCRdb's handling and not the investigators' own analysis. This sample is represented by 1.5 million to 2 million distinct CDR3 sequences; about 28% of them were singletons. Around 7.7% of the sample rests with the top ten.

Systemically healthy Caucasian individuals from Russia, some 40 in total and aged roughly 6 to 100 years, were included as donors. Each donor gave 8.5 to 10 milliliters of peripheral blood, collected into EDTA-treated Vacutainer tubes. Ficoll-Paque density-gradient centrifugation was used to isolate PBMCs, with at least 6.5 million per sample. Total RNA was extracted from PBMCs with Trizol reagent, with at least 6 micrograms obtained per sample. For every donor, an aliquot of PBMCs went through flow cytometry to measure the percentages of naive CD45RAhigh/CD27high T cells. The sequence derives from a woman in her 30s in good health. Sequenced input: blood. Here the chain combines TRBV6-2 or TRBV6-3 and TRBJ1-1; the D gene cannot be resolved reliably. The CDR3 region: CASSGQRRTEAFF. The DNA reads as follows: TGTGCCAGCAGTGGGCAACGCAGGACTGAAGCTTTCTTT.